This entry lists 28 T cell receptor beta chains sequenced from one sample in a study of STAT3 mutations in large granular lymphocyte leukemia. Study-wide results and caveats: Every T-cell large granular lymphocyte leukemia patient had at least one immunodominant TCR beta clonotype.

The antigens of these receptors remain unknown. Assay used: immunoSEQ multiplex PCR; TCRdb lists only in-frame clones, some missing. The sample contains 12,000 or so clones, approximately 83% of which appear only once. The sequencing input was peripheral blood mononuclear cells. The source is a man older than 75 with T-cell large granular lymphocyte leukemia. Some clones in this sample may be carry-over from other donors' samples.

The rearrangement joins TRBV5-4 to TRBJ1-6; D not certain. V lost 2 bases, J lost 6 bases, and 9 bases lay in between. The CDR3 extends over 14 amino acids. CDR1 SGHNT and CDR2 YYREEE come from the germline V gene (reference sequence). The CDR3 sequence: CASSLKLPNSPLHF. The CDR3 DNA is TGTGCCAGCAGCTTAAAACTGCCTAATTCACCCCTCCACTTT. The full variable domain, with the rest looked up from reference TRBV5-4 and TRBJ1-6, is ETGVTQSPTHLIKTRGQQVTLRCSSQSGHNTVSWYQQALGQGPQFIFQYYREEENGRGNFPPRFSGLQFPNYSSELNVNALELDDSALYLCASSLKLPNSPLHFGNGTRLTVT.

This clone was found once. The chain's CDR3 is CASSLGVGPRETQYF. The CDR3 region has the DNA TGTGCCAGCAGCTTAGGTGTGGGTCCGAGGGAGACCCAGTACTTC. The V and J genes are TRBV7-3 and TRBJ2-5; D is ambiguous. The V and J ends lost 2 bases and 5 bases respectively, with 15 bases between them. This CDR3 is 15 amino acids long. CDR1 is SGHTA and CDR2 is FQGTGA in the germline V gene.

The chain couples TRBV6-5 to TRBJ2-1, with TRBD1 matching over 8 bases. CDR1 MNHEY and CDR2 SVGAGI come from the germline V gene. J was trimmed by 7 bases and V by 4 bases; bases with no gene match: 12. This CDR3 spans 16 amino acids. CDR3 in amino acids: CASSLLPRDRKNEQFF. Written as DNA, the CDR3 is TGTGCCAGCAGTTTATTGCCGCGGGACAGGAAAAATGAGCAGTTCTTC.

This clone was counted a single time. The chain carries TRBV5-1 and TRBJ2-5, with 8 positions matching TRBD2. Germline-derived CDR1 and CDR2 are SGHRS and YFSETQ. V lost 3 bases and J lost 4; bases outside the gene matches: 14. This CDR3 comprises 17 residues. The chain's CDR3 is CASSSGGNRRGGETQYF. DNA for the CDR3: TGCGCCAGCAGCTCGGGGGGGAACAGGAGAGGAGGAGAGACCCAGTACTTC.

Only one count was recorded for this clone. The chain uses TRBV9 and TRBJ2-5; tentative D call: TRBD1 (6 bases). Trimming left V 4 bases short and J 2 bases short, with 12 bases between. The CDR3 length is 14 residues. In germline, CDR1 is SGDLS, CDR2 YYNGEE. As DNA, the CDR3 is TGTGCCAGCAGCACCGGGACACGTCAAGAGACCCAGTACTTC. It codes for CASSTGTRQETQYF.

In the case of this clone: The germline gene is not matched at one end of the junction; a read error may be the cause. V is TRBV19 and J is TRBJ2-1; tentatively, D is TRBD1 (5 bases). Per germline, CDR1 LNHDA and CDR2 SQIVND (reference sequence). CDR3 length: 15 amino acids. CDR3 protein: CASRIGVLEHNEQFF. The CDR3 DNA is TGTGCCAGTAGGATAGGGGTCCTGGAGCACAATGAGCAGTTCTTC.

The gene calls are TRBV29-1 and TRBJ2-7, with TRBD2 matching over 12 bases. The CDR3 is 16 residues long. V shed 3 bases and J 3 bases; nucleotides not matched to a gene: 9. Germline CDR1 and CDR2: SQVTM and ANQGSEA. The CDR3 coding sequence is TGCAGCGTTGATGGACTAGCGGGGTATGGTGACTACGAGCAGTACTTC. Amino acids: CSVDGLAGYGDYEQYF.

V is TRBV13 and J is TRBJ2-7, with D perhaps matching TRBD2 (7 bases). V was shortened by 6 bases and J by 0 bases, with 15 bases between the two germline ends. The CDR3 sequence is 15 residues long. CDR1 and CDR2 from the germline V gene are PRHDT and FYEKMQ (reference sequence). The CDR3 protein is CASRSRGGNSYEQYF. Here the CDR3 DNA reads TGTGCCAGCAGGTCGAGGGGGGGCAACTCCTACGAGCAGTACTTC.

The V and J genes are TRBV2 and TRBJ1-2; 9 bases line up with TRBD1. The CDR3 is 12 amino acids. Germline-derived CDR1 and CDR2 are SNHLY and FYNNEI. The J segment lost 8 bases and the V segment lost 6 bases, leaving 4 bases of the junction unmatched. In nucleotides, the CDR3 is TGTGCCAGCAGACAGGGGGCCGGGGGCTACACCTTC. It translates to CASRQGAGGYTF.

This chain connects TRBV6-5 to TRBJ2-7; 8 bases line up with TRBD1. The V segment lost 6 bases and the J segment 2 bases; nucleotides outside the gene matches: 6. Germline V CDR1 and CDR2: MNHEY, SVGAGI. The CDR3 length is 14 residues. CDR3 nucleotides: TGTGCCAGCAGCCCTGGACAGGGAACCTACGAGCAGTACTTC. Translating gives CASSPGQGTYEQYF.

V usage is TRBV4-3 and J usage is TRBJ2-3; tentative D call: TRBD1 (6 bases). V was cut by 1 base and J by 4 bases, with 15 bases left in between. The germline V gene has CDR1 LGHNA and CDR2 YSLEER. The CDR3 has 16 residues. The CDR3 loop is CASSQGYRVGPDTQYF. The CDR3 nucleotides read TGCGCCAGCAGCCAAGGGTACAGGGTTGGGCCAGATACGCAGTATTTT.

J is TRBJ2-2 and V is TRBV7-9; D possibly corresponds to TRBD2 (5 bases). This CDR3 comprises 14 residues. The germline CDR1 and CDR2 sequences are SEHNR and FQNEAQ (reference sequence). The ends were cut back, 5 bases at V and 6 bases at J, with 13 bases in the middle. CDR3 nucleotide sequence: TGTGCCAGCAGCCCCATCGGAGGTGCCGGGGAGCTGTTTTTT. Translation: CASSPIGGAGELFF.

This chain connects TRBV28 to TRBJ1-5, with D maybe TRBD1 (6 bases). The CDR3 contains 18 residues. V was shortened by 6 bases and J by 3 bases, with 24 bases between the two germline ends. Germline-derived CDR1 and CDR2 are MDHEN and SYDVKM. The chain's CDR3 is CASSRLALGRGPNQPQHF. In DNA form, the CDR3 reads TGTGCCAGCAGCCGCTTAGCCTTGGGCCGGGGGCCCAATCAGCCCCAGCATTTT.

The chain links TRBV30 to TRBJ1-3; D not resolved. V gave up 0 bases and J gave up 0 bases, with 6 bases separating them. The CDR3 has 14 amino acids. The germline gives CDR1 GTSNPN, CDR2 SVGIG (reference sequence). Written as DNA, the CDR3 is TGTGCCTGGAGTGTTGAGCCCTCTGGAAACACCATATATTTT. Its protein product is CAWSVEPSGNTIYF. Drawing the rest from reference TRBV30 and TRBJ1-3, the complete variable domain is SQTIHQWPATLVQPVGSPLSLECTVEGTSNPNLYWYRQAAGRGLQLLFYSVGIGQISSEVPQNLSASRPQDRQFILSSKKLLLSDSGFYLCAWSVEPSGNTIYFGEGSWLTVV.

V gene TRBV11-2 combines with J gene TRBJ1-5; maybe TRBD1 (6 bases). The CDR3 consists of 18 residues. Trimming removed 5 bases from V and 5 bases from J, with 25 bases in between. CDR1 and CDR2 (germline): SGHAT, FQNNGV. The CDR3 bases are TGTGCCAGCAGCCCCGAACAGCCCCGAGACAGGAACGATCAGCCCCAGCATTTT. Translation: CASSPEQPRDRNDQPQHF.

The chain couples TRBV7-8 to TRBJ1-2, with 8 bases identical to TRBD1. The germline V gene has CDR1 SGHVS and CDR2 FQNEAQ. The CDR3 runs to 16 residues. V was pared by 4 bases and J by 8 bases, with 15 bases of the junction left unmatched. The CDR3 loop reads CASSSGADRVHLGYTF. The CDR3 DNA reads TGTGCCAGCAGCTCGGGAGCGGACAGGGTGCATTTAGGCTACACCTTC.

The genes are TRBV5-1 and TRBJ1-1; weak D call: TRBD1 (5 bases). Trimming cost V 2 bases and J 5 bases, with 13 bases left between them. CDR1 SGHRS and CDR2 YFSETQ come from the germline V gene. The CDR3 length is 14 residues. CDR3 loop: CASSFSGGKTEAFF. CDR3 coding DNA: TGCGCCAGCAGCTTTTCGGGGGGGAAGACTGAAGCTTTCTTT.

The CDR3 here is CASSNHDTQGMNTEAFF. In DNA, the CDR3 is TGTGCCAGCAGCAACCACGACACACAGGGGATGAACACTGAAGCTTTCTTT. V and J are TRBV7-2 and TRBJ1-1; 7 bases agree with TRBD1. The germline gives CDR1 SGHTA, CDR2 FQGNSA. Trimming cost V 5 bases and J 0 bases; bases outside gene matches: 12. This CDR3 has 17 residues.

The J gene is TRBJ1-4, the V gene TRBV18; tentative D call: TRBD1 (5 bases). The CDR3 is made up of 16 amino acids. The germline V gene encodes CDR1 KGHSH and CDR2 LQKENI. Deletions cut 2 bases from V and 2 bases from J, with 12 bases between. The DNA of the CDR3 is TGTGCCAGCTCACCAAGGGAGGGGTTGACTAATGAAAAACTGTTTTTT. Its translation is CASSPREGLTNEKLFF.

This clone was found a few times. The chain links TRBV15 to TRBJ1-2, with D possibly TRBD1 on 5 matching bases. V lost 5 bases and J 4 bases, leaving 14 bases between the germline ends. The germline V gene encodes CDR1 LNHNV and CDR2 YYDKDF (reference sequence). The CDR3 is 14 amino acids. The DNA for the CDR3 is TGTGCCACCAGCGCCGGGGGGTTCGGCTATGGCTACACCTTC. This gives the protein CATSAGGFGYGYTF.

The CDR3 nucleotides are TGTGCCAGCAGTTACTCTGGGACGGAGAAATACGAGCAGTACTTC. It translates to CASSYSGTEKYEQYF. The V gene is TRBV6-6, the J gene TRBJ2-7; the D gene could be TRBD1 or TRBD2 (5 bases each). Germline CDR1 is MNHNY and CDR2 is SVGAGI (reference sequence). Between the trimmed V and J ends, which lost 0 bases and 4 bases, there was a span of 13 bases. The CDR3 is made up of 15 amino acids.

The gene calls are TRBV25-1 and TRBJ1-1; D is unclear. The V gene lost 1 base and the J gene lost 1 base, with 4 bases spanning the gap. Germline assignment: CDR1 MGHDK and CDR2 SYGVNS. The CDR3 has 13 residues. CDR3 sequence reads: CASSELPNTEAFF. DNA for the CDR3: TGTGCCAGCAGTGAATTGCCGAACACTGAAGCTTTCTTT.

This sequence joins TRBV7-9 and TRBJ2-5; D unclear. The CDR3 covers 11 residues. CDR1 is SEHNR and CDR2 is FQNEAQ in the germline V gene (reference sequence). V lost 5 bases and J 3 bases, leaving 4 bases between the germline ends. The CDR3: CASSHEETQYF. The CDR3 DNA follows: TGTGCCAGCAGCCACGAAGAGACCCAGTACTTC.

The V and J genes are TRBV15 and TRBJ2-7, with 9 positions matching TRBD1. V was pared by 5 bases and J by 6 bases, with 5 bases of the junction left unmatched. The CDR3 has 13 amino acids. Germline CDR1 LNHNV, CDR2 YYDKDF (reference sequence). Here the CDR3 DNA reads TGTGCCACCAGCGCCGGGACAGGGTTCGAGCAGTACTTC. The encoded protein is CATSAGTGFEQYF.

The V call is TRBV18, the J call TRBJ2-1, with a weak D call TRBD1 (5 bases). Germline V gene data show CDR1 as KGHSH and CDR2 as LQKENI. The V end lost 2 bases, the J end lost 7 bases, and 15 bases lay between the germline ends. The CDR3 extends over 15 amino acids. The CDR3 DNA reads TGTGCCAGCTCACCAGAGGCAGGGAAGGGAAATGAGCAGTTCTTC. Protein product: CASSPEAGKGNEQFF.

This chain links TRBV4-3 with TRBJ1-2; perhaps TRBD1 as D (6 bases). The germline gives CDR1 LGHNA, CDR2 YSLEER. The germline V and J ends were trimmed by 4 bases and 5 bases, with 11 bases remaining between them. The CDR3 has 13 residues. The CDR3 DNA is TGCGCCAGCAGCCCCCGAGGGGGTTATGGCTACACCTTC. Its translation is CASSPRGGYGYTF.

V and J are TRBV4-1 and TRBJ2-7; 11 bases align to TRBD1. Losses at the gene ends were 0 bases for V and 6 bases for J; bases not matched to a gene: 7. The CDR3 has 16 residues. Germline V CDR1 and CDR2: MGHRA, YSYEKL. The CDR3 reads CASSQESGTGGLEQYF. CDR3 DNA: TGCGCCAGCAGCCAAGAATCGGGGACAGGGGGGCTCGAGCAGTACTTC.

CDR3 nucleotide sequence: TGTGCCAGCAGCGGCAGATACGAGCAGTACTTC. It specifies CASSGRYEQYF. The rearrangement joins TRBV5-5 to TRBJ2-7; D is undetermined. Per germline, CDR1 SGHKS and CDR2 YYEKEE (reference sequence). V shed 4 bases and J shed 4 bases, with 6 bases lying between them. This CDR3 has 11 residues.